This T cell receptor beta chain was recovered during a study of blood T cell repertoires in COVID-19. The CDR3 loop spans 14 amino acids. Trimming took 0 bases from V and 10 from J, leaving 12 bases between them. Germline CDR1 is KGHDR and CDR2 is SFDVKD. The data were produced by immunoSEQ multiplex PCR, yet TCRdb's version contains in-frame clones alone and is incomplete. The repertoire consists of approximately 450,000 clones, with around 91% occurring once and the leading ten covering approximately 1.2%. The study assigned cohorts using participant-reported clinical history. The chain recombines TRBV24-1 with TRBJ2-1; D not resolved. What was sequenced was PBMCs or T cells enriched from blood (not recorded which). The sequence derives from a young man who had recovered from COVID-19. The CDR3 spells CATSDLALSREQFF. The CDR3 DNA sequence: TGTGCCACCAGTGATTTGGCACTTAGCCGAGAGCAGTTCTTC.